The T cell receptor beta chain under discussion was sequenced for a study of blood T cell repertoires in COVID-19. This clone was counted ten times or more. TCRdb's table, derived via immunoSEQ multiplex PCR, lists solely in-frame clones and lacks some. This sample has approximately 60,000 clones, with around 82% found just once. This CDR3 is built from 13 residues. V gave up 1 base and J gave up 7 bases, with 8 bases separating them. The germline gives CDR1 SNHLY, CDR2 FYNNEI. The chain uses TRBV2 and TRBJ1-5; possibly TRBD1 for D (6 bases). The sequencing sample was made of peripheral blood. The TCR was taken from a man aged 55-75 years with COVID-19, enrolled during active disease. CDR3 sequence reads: CASSEDRDQPQHF. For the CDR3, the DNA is TGTGCCAGCAGTGAAGACAGGGACCAGCCCCAGCATTTT. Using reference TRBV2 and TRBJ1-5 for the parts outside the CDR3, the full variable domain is EPEVTQTPSHQVTQMGQEVILRCVPISNHLYFYWYRQILGQKVEFLVSFYNNEISEKSEIFDDQFSVERPDGSNFTLKIRSTKLEDSAMYFCASSEDRDQPQHFGDGTRLSIL.